Detailed here is one TCR beta chain. V shed 4 bases and J shed 4 bases, with 9 bases lying between them. CDR1 is ENHRY and CDR2 is SYGVKD in the germline V gene. The CDR3 loop spans 13 amino acids. These data originate in a study of blood T cell repertoires in COVID-19. About the research overall: Specimens from acute and convalescent COVID-19 originated in the United States, Italy and Spain. From T cells, B-cell-depleted T cells, or PBMCs came the material, which was cDNA or gDNA.

Study processing details: Estimation of nucleated cell counts was performed using reference gene primer amplification. The repertoire was sequenced with immunoSEQ multiplex PCR; TCRdb's copy has only in-frame clones and lacks some. V, J and clone size were drawn from that table, and D and trimming were deduced from the DNA. The data contain 220,000 or so clones, 84% of them singletons. Material for sequencing was peripheral blood. The TCR originated in a woman aged 55-70 years with acute or convalescent COVID-19. This chain connects TRBV10-3 to TRBJ2-3, with a weak D call TRBD2 (5 bases). CDR3 residues: CAISGEGSDTQYF. In DNA, the CDR3 is TGTGCCATCAGTGGCGAGGGATCAGATACGCAGTATTTT.